Listed here is a single TCR beta chain. Sequenced by immunoSEQ multiplex PCR; TCRdb stores in-frame clones only, minus some. The data hold fewer than 75,000 clones, with 94% observed a single time. The sample comes from a study of cytomegalovirus exposure and HLA in healthy donors. Trimming left V 0 bases short and J 6 bases short, with 9 bases between. CDR1 is SGHDT and CDR2 is YYEEEE in the germline V gene. The CDR3 is 13 amino acids. The sequenced sample consisted of PBMCs. V is TRBV5-6 and J is TRBJ1-2; maybe TRBD1 (6 bases). The TCR originated in a young woman in good health and CMV-seropositive. For the CDR3, the DNA is TGTGCCAGCAGCTTGGCGCAGGGGCATGGCTACACCTTC. This translates into CASSLAQGHGYTF.